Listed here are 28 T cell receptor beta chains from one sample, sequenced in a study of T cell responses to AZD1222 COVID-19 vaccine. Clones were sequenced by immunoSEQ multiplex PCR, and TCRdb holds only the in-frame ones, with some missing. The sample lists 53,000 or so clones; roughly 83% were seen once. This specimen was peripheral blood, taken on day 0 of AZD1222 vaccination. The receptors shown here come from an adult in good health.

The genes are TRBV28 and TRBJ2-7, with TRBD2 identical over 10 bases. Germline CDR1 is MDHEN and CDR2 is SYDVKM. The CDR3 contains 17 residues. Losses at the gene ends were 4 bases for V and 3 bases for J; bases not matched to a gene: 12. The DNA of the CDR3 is TGTGCCAGCAGTTCGACTACCACGGGACTAGCGTTCTACGAGCAGTACTTC. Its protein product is CASSSTTTGLAFYEQYF. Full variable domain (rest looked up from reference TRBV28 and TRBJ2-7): DVKVTQSSRYLVKRTGEKVFLECVQDMDHENMFWYRQDPGLGLRLIYFSYDVKMKEKGDIPEGYSVSREKKERFSLILESASTNQTSMYLCASSSTTTGLAFYEQYFGPGTRLTVT.

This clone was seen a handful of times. CDR3 loop: CASRGQGSGNQPQHF. The DNA of the CDR3 is TGTGCCAGCAGGGGGCAGGGCTCGGGCAATCAGCCCCAGCATTTT. This chain connects TRBV2 to TRBJ1-5, with D tentatively TRBD1 (5 bases). The germline V gene encodes CDR1 SNHLY and CDR2 FYNNEI. The CDR3 has 15 amino acids. Trimming removed 6 bases from V and 2 bases from J, with 14 bases in between.

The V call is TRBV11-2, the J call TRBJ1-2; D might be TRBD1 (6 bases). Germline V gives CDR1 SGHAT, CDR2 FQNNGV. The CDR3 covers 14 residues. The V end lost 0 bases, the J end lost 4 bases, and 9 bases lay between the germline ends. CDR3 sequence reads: CASSLDRQVYGYTF. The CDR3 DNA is TGTGCCAGCAGCTTAGATCGACAGGTCTATGGCTACACCTTC.

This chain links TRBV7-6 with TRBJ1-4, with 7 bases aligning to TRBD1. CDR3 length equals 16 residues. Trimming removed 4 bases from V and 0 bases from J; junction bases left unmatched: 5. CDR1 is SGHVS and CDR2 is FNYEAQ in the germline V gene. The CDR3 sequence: CASSSRQGATNEKLFF. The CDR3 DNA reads TGTGCCAGCAGCTCTCGTCAGGGGGCAACTAATGAAAAACTGTTTTTT.

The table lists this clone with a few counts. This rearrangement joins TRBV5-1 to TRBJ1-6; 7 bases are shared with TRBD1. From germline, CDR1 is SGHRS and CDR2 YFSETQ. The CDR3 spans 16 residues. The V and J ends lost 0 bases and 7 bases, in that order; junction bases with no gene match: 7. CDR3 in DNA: TGCGCCAGCAGCTTGGAGGGGGCAGGGGAGAATTCACCCCTCCACTTT. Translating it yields CASSLEGAGENSPLHF.

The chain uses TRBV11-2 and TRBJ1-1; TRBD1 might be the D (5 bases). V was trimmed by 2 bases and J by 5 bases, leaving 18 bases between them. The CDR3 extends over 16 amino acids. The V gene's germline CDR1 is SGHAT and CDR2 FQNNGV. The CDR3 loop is CASSLYWAGSGTEAFF. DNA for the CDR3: TGTGCCAGCAGCTTATATTGGGCGGGATCAGGGACTGAAGCTTTCTTT.

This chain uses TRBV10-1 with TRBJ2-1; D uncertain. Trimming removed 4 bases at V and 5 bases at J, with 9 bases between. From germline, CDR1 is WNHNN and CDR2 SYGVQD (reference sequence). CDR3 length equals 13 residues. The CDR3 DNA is TGCGCCAGCAGTGTCGGGTGGGACAATGAGCAGTTCTTC. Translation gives CASSVGWDNEQFF.

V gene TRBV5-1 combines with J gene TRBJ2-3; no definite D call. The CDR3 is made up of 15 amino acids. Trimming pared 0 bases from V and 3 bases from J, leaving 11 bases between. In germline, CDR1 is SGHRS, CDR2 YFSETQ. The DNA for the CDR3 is TGCGCCAGCAGCTTGGCCGGAACAGAAACAGATACGCAGTATTTT. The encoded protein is CASSLAGTETDTQYF.

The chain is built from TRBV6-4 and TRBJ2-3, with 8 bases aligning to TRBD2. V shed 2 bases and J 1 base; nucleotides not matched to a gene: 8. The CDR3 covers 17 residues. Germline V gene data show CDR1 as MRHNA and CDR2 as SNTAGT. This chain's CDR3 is CASSDPSAGEGTDTQYF. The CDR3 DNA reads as TGTGCCAGCAGTGACCCCTCAGCGGGAGAAGGCACAGATACGCAGTATTTT.

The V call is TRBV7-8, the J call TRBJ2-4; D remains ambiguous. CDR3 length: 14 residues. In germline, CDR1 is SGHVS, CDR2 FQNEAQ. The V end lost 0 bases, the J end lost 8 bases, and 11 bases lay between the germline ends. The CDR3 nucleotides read TGTGCCAGCAGCTTAGCTTCGCCCCGAGACATTCAGTACTTC. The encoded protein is CASSLASPRDIQYF.

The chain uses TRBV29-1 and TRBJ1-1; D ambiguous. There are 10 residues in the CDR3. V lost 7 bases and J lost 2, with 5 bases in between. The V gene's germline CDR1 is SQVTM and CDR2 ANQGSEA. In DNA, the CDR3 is TGCAGCGCTGGAAACACTGAAGCTTTCTTT. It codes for CSAGNTEAFF. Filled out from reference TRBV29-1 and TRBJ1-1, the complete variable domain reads SAVISQKPSRDICQRGTSLTIQCQVDSQVTMMFWYRQQPGQSLTLIATANQGSEATYESGFVIDKFPISRPNLTFSTLTVSNMSPEDSSIYLCSAGNTEAFFGQGTRLTVV.

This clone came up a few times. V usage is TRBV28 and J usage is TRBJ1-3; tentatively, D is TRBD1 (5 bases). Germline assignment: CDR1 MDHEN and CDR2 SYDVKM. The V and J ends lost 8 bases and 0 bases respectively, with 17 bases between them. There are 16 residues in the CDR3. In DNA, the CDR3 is TGTGCCAGCCTCGAGAGGGGACGTCTCTCTGGAAACACCATATATTTT. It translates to CASLERGRLSGNTIYF.

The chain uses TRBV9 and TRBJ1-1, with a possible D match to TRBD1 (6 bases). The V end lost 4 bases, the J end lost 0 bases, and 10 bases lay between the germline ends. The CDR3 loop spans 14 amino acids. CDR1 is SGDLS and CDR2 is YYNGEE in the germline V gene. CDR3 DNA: TGTGCCAGCAGCCGGGGGCAATTGAACACTGAAGCTTTCTTT. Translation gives CASSRGQLNTEAFF.

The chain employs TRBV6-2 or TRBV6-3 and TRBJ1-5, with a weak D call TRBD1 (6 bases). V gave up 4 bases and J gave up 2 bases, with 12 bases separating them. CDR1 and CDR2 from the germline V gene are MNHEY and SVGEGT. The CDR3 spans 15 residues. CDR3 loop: CASSSPRGGNQPQHF. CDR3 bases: TGTGCCAGCAGTTCCCCTAGGGGGGGCAATCAGCCCCAGCATTTT.

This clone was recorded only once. In DNA, the CDR3 is TGTGCCAGCAGCTTGGCCCCCGGTTCCTACGAGCAGTACTTC. Translation: CASSLAPGSYEQYF. The rearrangement joins TRBV5-5 to TRBJ2-7; no clear D. Per germline, CDR1 SGHKS and CDR2 YYEKEE (reference sequence). The ends were cut back, 0 bases at V and 1 base at J, with 8 bases in the middle. There are 14 residues in the CDR3.

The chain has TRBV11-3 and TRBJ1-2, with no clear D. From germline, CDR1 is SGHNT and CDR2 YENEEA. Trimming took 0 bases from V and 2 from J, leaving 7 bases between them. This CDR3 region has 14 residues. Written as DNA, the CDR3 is TGTGCCAGCAGCTTAGAAGGCGGGAACTATGGCTACACCTTC. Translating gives CASSLEGGNYGYTF.

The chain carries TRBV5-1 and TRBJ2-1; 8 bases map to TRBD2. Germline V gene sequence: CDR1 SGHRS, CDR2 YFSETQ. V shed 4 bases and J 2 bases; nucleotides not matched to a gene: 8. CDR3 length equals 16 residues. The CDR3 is CASSPRGLDPYNEQFF. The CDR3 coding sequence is TGCGCCAGCAGCCCAAGGGGACTAGATCCCTACAATGAGCAGTTCTTC.

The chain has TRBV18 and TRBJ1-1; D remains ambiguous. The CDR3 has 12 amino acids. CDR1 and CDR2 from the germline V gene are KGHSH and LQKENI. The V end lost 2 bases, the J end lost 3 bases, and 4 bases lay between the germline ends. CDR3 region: CASSPSDTEAFF. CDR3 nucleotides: TGTGCCAGCTCACCAAGCGACACTGAAGCTTTCTTT.

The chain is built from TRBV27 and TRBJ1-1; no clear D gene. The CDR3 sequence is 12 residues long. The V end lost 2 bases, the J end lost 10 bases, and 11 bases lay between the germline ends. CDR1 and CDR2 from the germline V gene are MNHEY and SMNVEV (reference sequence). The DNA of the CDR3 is TGTGCCAGCAGTTTAAATCGGTACCCAGCTTTCTTT. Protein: CASSLNRYPAFF.

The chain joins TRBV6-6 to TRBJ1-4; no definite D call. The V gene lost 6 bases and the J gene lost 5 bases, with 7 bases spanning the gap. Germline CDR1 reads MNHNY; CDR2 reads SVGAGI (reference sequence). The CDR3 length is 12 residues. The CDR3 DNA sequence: TGTGCCAGCAGCCCCACAAATGAAAAACTGTTTTTT. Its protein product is CASSPTNEKLFF.

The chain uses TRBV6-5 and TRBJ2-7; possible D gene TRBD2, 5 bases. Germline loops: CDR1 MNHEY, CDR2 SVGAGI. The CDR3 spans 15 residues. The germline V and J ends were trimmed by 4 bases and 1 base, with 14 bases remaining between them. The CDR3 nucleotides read TGTGCCAGCAGTTTGGGCGGTGAGGGTTCCTACGAGCAGTACTTC. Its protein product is CASSLGGEGSYEQYF.

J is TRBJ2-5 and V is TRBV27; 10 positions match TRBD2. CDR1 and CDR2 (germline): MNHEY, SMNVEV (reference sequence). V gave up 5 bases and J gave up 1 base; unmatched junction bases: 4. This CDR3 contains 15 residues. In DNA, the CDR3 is TGTGCCAGCAGTACAAAGCGGGAGGGCCAAGAGACCCAGTACTTC. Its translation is CASSTKREGQETQYF.

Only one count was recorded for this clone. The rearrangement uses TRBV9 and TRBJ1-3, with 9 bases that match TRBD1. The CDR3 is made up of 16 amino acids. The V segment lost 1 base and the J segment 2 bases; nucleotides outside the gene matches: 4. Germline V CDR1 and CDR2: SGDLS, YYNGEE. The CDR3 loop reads CASSVQGQGTGNTIYF. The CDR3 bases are TGTGCCAGCAGCGTACAGGGACAGGGAACTGGAAACACCATATATTTT.

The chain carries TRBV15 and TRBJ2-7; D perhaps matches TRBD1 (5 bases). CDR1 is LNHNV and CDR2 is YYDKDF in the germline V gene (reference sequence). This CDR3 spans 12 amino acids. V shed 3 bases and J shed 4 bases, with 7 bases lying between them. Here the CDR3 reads CATSRQGYEQYF. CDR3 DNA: TGTGCCACCAGCAGGCAGGGTTACGAGCAGTACTTC.

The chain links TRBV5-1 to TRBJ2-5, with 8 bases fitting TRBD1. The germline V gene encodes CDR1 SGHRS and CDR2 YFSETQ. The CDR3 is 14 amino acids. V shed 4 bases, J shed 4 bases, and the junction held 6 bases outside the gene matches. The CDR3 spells CASSPPGTGETQYF. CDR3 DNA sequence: TGCGCCAGCAGCCCCCCGGGGACAGGAGAGACCCAGTACTTC. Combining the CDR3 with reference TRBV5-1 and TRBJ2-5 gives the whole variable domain KAGVTQTPRYLIKTRGQQVTLSCSPISGHRSVSWYQQTPGQGLQFLFEYFSETQRNKGNFPGRFSGRQFSNSRSEMNVSTLELGDSALYLCASSPPGTGETQYFGPGTRLLVL.

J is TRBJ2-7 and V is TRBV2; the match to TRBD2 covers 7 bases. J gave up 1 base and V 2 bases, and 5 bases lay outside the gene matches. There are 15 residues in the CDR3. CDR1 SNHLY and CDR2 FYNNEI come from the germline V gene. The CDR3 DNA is TGTGCCAGCAGTGAATCAGCGGGAATATCCTACGAGCAGTACTTC. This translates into CASSESAGISYEQYF.

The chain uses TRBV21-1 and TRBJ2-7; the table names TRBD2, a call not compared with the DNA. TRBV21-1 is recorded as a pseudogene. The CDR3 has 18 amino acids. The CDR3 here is CASSYSPKGPSGSYEQYF. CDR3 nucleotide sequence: TGTGCCAGCAGCTACTCACCAAAAGGTCCTAGCGGATCCTACGAGCAGTACTTC.

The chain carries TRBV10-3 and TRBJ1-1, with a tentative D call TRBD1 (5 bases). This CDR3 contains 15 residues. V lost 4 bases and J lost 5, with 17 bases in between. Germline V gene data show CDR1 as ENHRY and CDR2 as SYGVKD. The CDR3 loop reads CAISGEGRPVTEAFF. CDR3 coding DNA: TGTGCCATCAGTGGAGAGGGACGGCCGGTTACTGAAGCTTTCTTT.